These 3 T cell receptor beta chains were sequenced from one sample in a study of T cells after yellow fever vaccination. TCRdb called the 5' RACE reads again in MiXCR, with one record for every CDR3 protein. The data hold approximately 550,000 distinct CDR3 sequences, with over 15% observed a single time. The specimen was PBMCs, collected 15 days after the yellow fever booster vaccination. These TCRs come from a man aged 25-45 years who received the YFV17D yellow fever vaccine.

Only a few counts were recorded for this clonotype. The chain joins TRBV7-2 to TRBJ2-1, with 7 bases aligning to TRBD2. Germline CDR1 SGHTA, CDR2 FQGNSA. V shed 1 base, J shed 9 bases, and the junction held 6 bases outside the gene matches. This CDR3 region has 14 residues. The CDR3 DNA is TGTGCCAGCAGCTTAGTGGCTAGGGAGGGTGAGCAGTTCTTC. Translating it yields CASSLVAREGEQFF.

This clonotype has a handful of counts. V is TRBV7-6 and J is TRBJ1-4; 8 bases align to TRBD1. The CDR3 totals 15 residues. The germline V gene has CDR1 SGHVS and CDR2 FNYEAQ. Germline trimming cut 2 bases from V and 8 bases from J; bases unmatched to any gene: 7. In DNA, the CDR3 is TGTGCCAGCAGCTTAAGACAGGGGCGGGCCGAAAAACTGTTTTTT. The encoded protein is CASSLRQGRAEKLFF.

The chain combines TRBV7-9 with TRBJ2-3; D call uncertain. Trimming took 1 base from V and 6 from J, leaving 14 bases between them. The germline gives CDR1 SEHNR, CDR2 FQNEAQ (reference sequence). There are 15 residues in the CDR3. In nucleotides, the CDR3 is TGTGCCAGCAGCTTAGGCAGCCTCCGTACGGATACGCAGTATTTT. Residues: CASSLGSLRTDTQYF.